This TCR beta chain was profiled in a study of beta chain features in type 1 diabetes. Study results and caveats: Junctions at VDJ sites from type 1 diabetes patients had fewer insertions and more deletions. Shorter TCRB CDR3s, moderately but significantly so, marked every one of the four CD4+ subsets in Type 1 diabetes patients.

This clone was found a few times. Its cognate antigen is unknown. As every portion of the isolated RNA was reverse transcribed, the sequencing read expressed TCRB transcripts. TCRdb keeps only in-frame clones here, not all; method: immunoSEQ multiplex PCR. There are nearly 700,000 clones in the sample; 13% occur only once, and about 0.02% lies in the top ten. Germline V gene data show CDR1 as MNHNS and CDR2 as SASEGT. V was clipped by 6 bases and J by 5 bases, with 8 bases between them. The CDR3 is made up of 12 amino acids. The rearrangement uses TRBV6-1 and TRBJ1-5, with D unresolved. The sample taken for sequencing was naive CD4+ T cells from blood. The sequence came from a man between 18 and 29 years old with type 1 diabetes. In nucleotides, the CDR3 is TGTGCCAGCAGACTTCTTGATCAGCCCCAGCATTTT. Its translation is CASRLLDQPQHF.